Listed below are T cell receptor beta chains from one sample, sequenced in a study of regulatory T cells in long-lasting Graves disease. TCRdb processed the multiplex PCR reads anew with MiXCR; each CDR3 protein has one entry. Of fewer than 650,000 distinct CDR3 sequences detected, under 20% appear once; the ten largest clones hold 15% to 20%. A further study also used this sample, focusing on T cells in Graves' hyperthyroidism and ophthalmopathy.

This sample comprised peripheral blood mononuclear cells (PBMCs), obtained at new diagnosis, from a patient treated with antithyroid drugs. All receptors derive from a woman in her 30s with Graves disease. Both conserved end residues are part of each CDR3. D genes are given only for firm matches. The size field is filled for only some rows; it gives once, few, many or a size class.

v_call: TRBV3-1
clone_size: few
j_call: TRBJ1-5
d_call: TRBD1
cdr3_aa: CASSQGTGSQPQHF
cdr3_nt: TGTGCCAGCAGCCAGGGGACAGGGTCCCAGCCCCAGCATTTT

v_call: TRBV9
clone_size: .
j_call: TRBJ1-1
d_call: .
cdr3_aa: CASSVGPYGTEAFF
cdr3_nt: TGTGCCAGCAGCGTGGGCCCCTATGGGACTGAAGCTTTCTTT

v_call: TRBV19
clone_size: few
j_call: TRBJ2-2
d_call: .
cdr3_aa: CASSIPPYGGLTGELFF
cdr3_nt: TGTGCCAGTAGTATACCCCCCTACGGGGGCTTGACCGGGGAGCTGTTTTTT

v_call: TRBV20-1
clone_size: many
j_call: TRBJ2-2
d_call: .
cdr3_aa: CSARGDSSNTGELFF
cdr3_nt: TGCAGTGCGAGAGGAGACAGTTCGAACACCGGGGAGCTGTTTTTT

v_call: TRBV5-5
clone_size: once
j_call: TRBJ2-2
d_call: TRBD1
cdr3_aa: CASSLLQGVYTGELFF
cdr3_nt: TGTGCCAGCAGCTTGTTACAGGGGGTATACACCGGGGAGCTGTTTTTT

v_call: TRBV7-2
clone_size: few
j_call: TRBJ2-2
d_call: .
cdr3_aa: CASSSVGLSTGELFF
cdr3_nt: TGTGCCAGCAGCTCAGTAGGGTTGAGTACCGGGGAGCTGTTTTTT

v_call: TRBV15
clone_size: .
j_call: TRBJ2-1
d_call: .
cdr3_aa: CATSRDQWDLSRFF
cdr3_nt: TGTGCCACCAGCAGAGATCAGTGGGACCTATCGCGCTTCTTC

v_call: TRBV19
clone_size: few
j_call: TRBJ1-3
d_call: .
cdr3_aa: CASSGGNGNTIYF
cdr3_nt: TGTGCCAGTAGCGGAGGTAACGGGAACACCATATATTTT

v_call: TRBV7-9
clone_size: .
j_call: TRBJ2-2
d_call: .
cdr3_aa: CASSFLSWGRGHTGELFF
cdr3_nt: TGTGCCAGCAGCTTTCTTTCATGGGGCAGGGGTCACACCGGGGAGCTGTTTTTT

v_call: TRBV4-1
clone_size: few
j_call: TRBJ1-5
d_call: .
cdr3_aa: CASSPLGIGNQPQHF
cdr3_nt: TGCGCCAGCAGCCCCCTGGGGATAGGAAACCAGCCCCAGCATTTT

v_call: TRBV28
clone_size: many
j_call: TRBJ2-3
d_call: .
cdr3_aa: CASSPTPGASSTDTQYF
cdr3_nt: TGTGCCAGCAGTCCGACTCCAGGGGCTTCTAGCACAGATACGCAGTATTTT

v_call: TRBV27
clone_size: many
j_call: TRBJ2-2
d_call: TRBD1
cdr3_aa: CASSSTGGVTGELFF
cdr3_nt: TGTGCCAGCAGTTCGACAGGGGGCGTAACCGGGGAGCTGTTTTTT

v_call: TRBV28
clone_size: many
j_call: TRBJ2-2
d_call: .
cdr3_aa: CASRISRGYGGELFF
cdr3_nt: TGTGCCAGCAGAATTTCGAGGGGCTACGGCGGGGAGCTGTTTTTT

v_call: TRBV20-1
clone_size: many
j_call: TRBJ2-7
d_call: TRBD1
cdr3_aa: CSAEMDRLVNEQYF
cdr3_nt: TGCAGTGCTGAAATGGACAGGCTCGTGAACGAGCAGTACTTC

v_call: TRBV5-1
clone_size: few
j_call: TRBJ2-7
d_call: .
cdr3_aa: CASSLDGGVPYEQYF
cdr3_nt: TGCGCCAGCAGCTTGGATGGGGGAGTTCCCTACGAGCAGTACTTC

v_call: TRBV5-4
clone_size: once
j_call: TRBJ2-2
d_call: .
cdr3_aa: CASSPFGTNTGELFF
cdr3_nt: TGTGCCAGCAGCCCCTTCGGGACGAACACCGGGGAGCTGTTTTTT

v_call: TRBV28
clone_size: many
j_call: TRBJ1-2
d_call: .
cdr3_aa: CASSLWVRTGREGGYTF
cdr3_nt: TGTGCCAGCAGTTTATGGGTTAGAACAGGAAGGGAAGGTGGCTACACCTTC

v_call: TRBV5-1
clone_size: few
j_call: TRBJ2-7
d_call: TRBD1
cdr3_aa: CASSLAGTGDEKPYEQYF
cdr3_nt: TGCGCCAGCAGCTTGGCCGGGACAGGGGACGAAAAACCCTACGAGCAGTACTTC

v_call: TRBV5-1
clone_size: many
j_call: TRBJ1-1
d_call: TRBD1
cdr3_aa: CASSLGTGSSLTTEAFF
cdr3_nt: TGCGCCAGCAGCTTGGGGACAGGGAGTTCCCTAACCACTGAAGCTTTCTTT

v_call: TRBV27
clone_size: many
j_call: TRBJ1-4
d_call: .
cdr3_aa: CASRRTATNEKLFF
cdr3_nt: TGTGCCAGCAGGCGGACAGCAACTAATGAAAAACTGTTTTTT

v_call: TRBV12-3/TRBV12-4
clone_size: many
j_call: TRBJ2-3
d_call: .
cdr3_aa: CASSSETDTQYF
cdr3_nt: TGTGCCAGCAGCTCCGAAACAGATACGCAGTATTTT

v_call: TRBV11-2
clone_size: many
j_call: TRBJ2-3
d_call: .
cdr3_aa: CASSPPGWDTQYF
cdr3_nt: TGTGCCAGCAGCCCCCCGGGGTGGGATACGCAGTATTTT